This T cell receptor beta chain was sequenced for a study of T cell repertoires in cytomegalovirus infection (dated by TCRdb to the late 2010s). As for the study more broadly: Peptide stimulations targeted recently identified HLA-C-restricted CMV epitopes, whose presentation resists viral immunomodulation, together with well-studied HLA-B-restricted epitopes. Donor HLA type was relevant to the analysis, because carriage of CMV infection together with the matching HLA type was indicated by public TCR beta signatures.

The instrument given in TCRdb is Illumina HiSeq 1500. TCRdb reworked the public reads: Q25 trimming with fastp, MiXCR clone assembly, productive beta chains retained. Rows matching on CDR3 protein sequence are summarized as one entry with the most common DNA and genes. Counted in this sample were about 770,000 distinct CDR3 sequences; just under 30% of them appeared once. The ten largest clones capture 13% of the sample. CDR1 and CDR2 are read off the germline V gene (reference sequence) as LGHDT and YNNKEL. From the cysteine up to the phenylalanine, the CDR3 has a length of 15 residues. CDR3 DNA only is kept here, 45 bases in frame from base 1. V drops 1 base and J drops 6 bases, leaving 13 bases in between. This clonotype was counted many times. Its specific antigen is unknown. No per-base quality is available; no much larger clone lies one base away. The label giving this sample's treatment or condition can be read as: in vitro stimulation with specific CMV peptide epitopes to enrich CMV-specific T cells.

What the authors observed across the whole study: The ex vivo response was dominated by HLA-C-restricted CMV-specific TCR beta clonotypes, which also provided the single most frequent clonotype in two of eight donors. In both this cohort and an independent roughly 350-donor cohort, the cumulative frequency of public TCR beta family members distinguished carriers of CMV infection plus the relevant HLA type.

The sequence derives from a human donor in good health (CMV status not recorded). Some clones in this sample may be carry-over from other donors' samples. The material sequenced was cultured CD8+ T cells from PBMCs, taken from culture after CMV antigen stimulation. This sequence uses TRBV3-1 and TRBJ2-4; TRBD2 is perhaps the D gene, given 7 matching bases. The encoded CDR3 is CASSQGEGGSNIQYF. The DNA reads as follows: TGTGCCAGCAGCCAAGGGGAGGGGGGATCAAACATTCAGTACTTC.